The source of this T cell receptor beta chain is a study of blood T cells in healthy people across ages. This clonotype came up a few times. The authors ran a second PCR of about 6 to 11 cycles using a sample-barcoded 5' primer and a J-beta primer mix. MiXCR, run by TCRdb on the 5' RACE reads, gives a single entry per CDR3 protein. In the table there are roughly 1 million distinct CDR3 sequences, almost 25% of which are singletons. The CDR3 covers 13 residues. CDR1 and CDR2 (germline): SGHRS, YFSETQ. The ends were cut back, 1 base at V and 5 bases at J, with 7 bases in the middle. The same data also went into a second study, on T cells of mothers and their children. That work states: Three healthy Caucasian mothers and their six children donated.

The TCR sequence derives from a girl aged 2-10 years in good health. Sequenced: blood. J is TRBJ1-5 and V is TRBV5-1; D uncertain. CDR3 DNA: TGCGCCAGCAGCTTGAGTTTGGATCAGCCCCAGCATTTT. Its protein is CASSLSLDQPQHF.